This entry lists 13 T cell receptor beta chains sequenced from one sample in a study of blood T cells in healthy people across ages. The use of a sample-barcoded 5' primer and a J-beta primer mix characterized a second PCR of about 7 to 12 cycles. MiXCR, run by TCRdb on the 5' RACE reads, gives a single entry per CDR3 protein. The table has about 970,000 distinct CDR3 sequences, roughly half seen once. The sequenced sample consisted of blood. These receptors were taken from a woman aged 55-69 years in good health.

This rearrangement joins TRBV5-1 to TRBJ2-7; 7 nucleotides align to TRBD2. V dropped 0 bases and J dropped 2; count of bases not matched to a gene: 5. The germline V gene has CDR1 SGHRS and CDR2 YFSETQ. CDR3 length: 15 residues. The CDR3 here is CASSLERDDTYEQYF. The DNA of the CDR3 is TGCGCCAGCAGCTTGGAGCGGGACGATACCTACGAGCAGTACTTC.

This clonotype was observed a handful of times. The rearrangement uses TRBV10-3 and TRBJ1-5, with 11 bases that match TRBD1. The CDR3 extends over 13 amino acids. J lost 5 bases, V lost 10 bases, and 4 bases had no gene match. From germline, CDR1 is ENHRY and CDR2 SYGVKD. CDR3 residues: CATGTGGDQPQHF. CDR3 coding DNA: TGTGCCACCGGGACAGGGGGGGATCAGCCCCAGCATTTT.

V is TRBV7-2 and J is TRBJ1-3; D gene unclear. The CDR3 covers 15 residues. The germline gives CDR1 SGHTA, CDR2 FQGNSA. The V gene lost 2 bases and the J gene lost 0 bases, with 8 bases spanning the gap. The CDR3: CASSLPGSSGNTIYF. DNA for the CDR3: TGTGCCAGCAGCTTACCGGGGAGCTCTGGAAACACCATATATTTT.

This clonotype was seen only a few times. The CDR3 reads CASSESIVTGNQETQYF. DNA of the CDR3: TGCGCCAGCAGTGAGTCGATCGTCACAGGAAATCAAGAGACCCAGTACTTC. This chain links TRBV10-1 with TRBJ2-5, with D possibly matching TRBD1 (5 bases). The CDR3 runs 17 residues. The V end was cut by 0 bases, the J end by 2 bases, with 16 bases between. Germline CDR1 is WNHNN and CDR2 is SYGVQD (reference sequence).

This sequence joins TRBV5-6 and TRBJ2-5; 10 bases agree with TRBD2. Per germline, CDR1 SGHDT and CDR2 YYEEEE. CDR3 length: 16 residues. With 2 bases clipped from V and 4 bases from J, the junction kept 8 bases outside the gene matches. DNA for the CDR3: TGTGCCAGCAGCTTCCTACTAGCGGGGTTTTTAGAGACCCAGTACTTC. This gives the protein CASSFLLAGFLETQYF. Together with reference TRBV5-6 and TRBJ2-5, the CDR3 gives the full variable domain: DAGVTQSPTHLIKTRGQQVTLRCSPKSGHDTVSWYQQALGQGPQFIFQYYEEEERQRGNFPDRFSGHQFPNYSSELNVNALLLGDSALYLCASSFLLAGFLETQYFGPGTRLLVL.

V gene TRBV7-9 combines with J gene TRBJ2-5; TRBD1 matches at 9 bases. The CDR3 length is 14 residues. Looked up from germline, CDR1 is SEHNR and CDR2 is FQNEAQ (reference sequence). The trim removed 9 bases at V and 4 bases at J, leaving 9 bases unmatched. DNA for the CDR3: TGTGCCAGTTCAGACAGGGGGGTTCGAGAGACCCAGTACTTC. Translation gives CASSDRGVRETQYF.

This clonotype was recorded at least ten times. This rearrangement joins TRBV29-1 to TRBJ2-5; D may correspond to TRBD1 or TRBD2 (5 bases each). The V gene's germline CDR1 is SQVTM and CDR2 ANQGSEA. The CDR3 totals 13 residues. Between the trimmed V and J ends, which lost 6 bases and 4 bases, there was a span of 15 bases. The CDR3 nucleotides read TGCAGCGTGACCCCCCCTGGGGGAGAGACCCAGTACTTC. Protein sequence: CSVTPPGGETQYF.

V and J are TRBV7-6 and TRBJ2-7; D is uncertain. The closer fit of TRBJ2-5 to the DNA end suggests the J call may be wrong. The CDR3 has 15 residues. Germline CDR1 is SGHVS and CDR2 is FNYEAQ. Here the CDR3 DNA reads TGTGCCAGCAGCTTACTTTGGGTCGGCCAGGAGACCCAGTACTTC. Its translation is CASSLLWVGQETQYF.

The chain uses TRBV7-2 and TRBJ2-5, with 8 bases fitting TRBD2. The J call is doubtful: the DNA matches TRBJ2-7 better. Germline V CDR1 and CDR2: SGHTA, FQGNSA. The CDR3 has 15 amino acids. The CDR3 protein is CASSLNGRVNYEQYF. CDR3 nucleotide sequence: TGTGCCAGCAGCTTAAACGGGAGGGTAAACTACGAGCAGTACTTC.

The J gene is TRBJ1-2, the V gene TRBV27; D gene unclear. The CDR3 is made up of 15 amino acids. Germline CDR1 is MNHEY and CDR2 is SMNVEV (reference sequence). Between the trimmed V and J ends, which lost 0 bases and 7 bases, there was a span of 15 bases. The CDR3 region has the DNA TGTGCCAGCAGTTTATCCGGCGCGGGAGGTGGTGGCTACACCTTC. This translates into CASSLSGAGGGGYTF.

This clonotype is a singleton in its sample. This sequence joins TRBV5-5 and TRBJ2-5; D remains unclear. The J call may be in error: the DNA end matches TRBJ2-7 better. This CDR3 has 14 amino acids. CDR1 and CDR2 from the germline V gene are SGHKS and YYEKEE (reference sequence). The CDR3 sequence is CASSLGPDFFEQYF. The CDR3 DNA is TGTGCCAGCAGCTTAGGCCCGGATTTTTTCGAGCAGTACTTC.

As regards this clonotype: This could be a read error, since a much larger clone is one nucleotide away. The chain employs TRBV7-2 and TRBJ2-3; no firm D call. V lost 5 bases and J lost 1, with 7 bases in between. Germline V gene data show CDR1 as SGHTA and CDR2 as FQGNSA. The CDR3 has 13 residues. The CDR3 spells CASSAVGTDTQYF. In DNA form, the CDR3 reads TGTGCCAGCAGCGCAGTCGGCACAGATACGCAGTATTTT.

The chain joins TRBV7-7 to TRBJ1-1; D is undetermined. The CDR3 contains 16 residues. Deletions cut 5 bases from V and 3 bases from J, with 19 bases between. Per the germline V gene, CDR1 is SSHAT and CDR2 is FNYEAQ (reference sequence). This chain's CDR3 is CASSPLGGVAYTEAFF. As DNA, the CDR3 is TGTGCCAGCAGCCCCCTAGGTGGGGTAGCATACACTGAAGCTTTCTTT.